This T cell receptor (beta chain) came from a study of blood T cell repertoires in COVID-19 (TCRdb year 2020). In terms of the full investigation: Collaborator samples came from the United States, Italy and Spain and covered acute and convalescent phases of COVID-19. The prospective study material was composed of cDNA or gDNA derived from T cells, B-cell-depleted T cells, or PBMCs. Deeply sampled blood TCRbeta repertoires from subjects exposed to, actively infected with, or recovered from COVID-19 were included in the dataset. The repertoires were released in a freely available public database intended as a resource for research on the immune response to SARS-CoV-2. Samples were obtained from the ongoing ImmuneRACE study (first 160 participants) and from 1,200 or so subjects provided by 6 global collaborators. The sample metadata nearly always contained a de-identified subject ID, COVID-19 status, age in years and sex. Where available, HLA class I and class II types were taken from metadata supplied by the sample provider and were not determined by assay-based typing.

This clone was detected once. Its antigen remains undetermined. The sample holds no much larger clone one base away, and base qualities are not on file. Each collaborating institution followed its own protocols to collect whole blood in K2EDTA tubes. For TCRbeta analysis, collaborator samples were shipped as frozen whole blood, as isolated PBMCs, or as DNA extracted from either sample type. Including cysteine and phenylalanine, the CDR3 has 16 amino acids. Only the CDR3 DNA is retained, 48 bases long and in frame from the first base. CDR1 and CDR2 are drawn from the germline V gene (reference sequence): SEHNR, FQNEAQ. The germline V end is reduced by 3 bases and the J end by 5 bases; junction bases left unmatched: 7. The research as a whole found: Clinical and demographic metadata were provided uncurated, with the amount varying by source and participant.

TCRbeta CDR3 regions were amplified from genomic DNA using the immunoSEQ Assay, a bias-controlled multiplex PCR. From the authors' description of their analysis: The number of nucleated cells in each sample was estimated by amplification of reference gene primers within the assay. Sequence reads were collapsed and filtered to measure the absolute abundance of every unique TCRbeta CDR3 rearrangement. For each sample, productive Simpson clonality was calculated as the square root of Simpson's diversity index across productive rearrangements. Entries here come from immuneACCESS through TCRdb and include only in-frame sequences with V and J called. Some clones fail to appear in such tables; in the studies checked, an unresolved V gene covers under half of the shortfall, and the cause of the remainder is unknown. V and J calls and clone size are as listed in that table; D and trimming were resolved from the DNA. The sample contains 100,000 or so clones, about 90% of them found a single time. Clones ranked in the top ten supply roughly 4.7% of the sample.

The sequenced sample was peripheral blood. The V gene is TRBV7-9 and the J gene is TRBJ1-4, and TRBD1 aligns with 9 junction nucleotides. The TCR was taken from a human donor in a cohort sampled during active COVID-19. The CDR3 has the sequence CASSFVTGTGNEKLFF. The sequenced DNA: TGTGCCAGCAGCTTCGTAACCGGGACAGGGAATGAAAAACTGTTTTTT.